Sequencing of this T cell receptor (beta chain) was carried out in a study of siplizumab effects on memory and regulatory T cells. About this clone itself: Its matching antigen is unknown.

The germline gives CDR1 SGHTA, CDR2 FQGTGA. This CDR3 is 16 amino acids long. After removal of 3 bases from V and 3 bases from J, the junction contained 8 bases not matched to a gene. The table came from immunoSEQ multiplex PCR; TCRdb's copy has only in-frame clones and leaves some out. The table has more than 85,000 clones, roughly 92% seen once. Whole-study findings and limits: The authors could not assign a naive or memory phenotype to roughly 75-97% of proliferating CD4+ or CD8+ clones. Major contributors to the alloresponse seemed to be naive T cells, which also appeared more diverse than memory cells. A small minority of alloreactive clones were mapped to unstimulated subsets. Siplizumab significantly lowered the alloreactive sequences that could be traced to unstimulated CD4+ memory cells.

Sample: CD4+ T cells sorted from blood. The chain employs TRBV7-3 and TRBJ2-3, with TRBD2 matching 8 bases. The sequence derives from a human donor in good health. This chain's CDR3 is CASSFTSGVGTDTQYF. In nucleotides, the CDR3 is TGTGCCAGCAGCTTTACTAGCGGAGTGGGGACAGATACGCAGTATTTT.